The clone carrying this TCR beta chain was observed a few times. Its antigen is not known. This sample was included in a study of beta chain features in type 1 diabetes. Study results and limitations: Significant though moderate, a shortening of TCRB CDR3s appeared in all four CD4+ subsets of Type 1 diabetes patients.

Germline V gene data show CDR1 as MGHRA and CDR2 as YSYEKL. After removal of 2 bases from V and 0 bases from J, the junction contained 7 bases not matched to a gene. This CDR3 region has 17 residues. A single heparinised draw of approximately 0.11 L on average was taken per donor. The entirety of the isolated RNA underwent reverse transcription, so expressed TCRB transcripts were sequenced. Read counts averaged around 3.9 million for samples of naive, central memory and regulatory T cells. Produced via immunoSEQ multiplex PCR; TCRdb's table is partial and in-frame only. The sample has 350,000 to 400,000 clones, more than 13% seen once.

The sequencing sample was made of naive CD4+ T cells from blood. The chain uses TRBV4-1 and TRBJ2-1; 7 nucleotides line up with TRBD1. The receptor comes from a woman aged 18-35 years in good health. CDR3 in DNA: TGCGCCAGCAGCCAATCGGACAGGAGTACCTCCTACAATGAGCAGTTCTTC. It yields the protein CASSQSDRSTSYNEQFF.